The rows below give T cell receptor beta chains drawn from one sample of a study of cytomegalovirus exposure and HLA in healthy donors. Profiled with immunoSEQ multiplex PCR; TCRdb holds only in-frame clones, not every one. The repertoire holds about 92,000 clones, with over 70% as singletons. Sequencing input: PBMCs. The source of these receptors is a man in his fifties or sixties in good health and CMV-seropositive. The CDR3 runs from the conserved cysteine through the conserved F or W. A clone size is listed for some rows: how often the clone was seen (once, few, many), or a class if it is expanded.

j_gene: TRBJ2-1; v_gene: TRBV27; abundance: NA; CDR3aa: CASSLSYVYNEQFF
j_gene: TRBJ2-7; v_gene: TRBV30; abundance: NA; CDR3aa: CAWGAAYVQYF
j_gene: TRBJ1-4; v_gene: TRBV10-2; abundance: once; CDR3aa: CASSRQEYEKLFF
j_gene: TRBJ2-7; v_gene: TRBV18; abundance: NA; CDR3aa: CASSPRGEVYEQYF
j_gene: TRBJ2-4; v_gene: TRBV4-3; abundance: NA; CDR3aa: CASSQLPQGNQGDIQYF
j_gene: TRBJ1-1; v_gene: TRBV19; abundance: NA; CDR3aa: CASTPGQSRTEAFF
j_gene: TRBJ1-1; v_gene: TRBV7-3; abundance: NA; CDR3aa: CASSTRQNTEAFF
j_gene: TRBJ1-1; v_gene: TRBV6-4; abundance: once; CDR3aa: CASRRQGQNTEAFF
j_gene: TRBJ2-3; v_gene: TRBV7-3; abundance: NA; CDR3aa: CASSLSSMGPDTQYF
j_gene: TRBJ1-5; v_gene: TRBV30; abundance: NA; CDR3aa: CAWTPGDSRNQPQHF
j_gene: TRBJ1-5; v_gene: TRBV7-2; abundance: NA; CDR3aa: CASSLVGREYSNQPQHF
j_gene: TRBJ1-1; v_gene: TRBV7-9; abundance: NA; CDR3aa: CASSLGGGTGRTEAFF
j_gene: TRBJ1-5; v_gene: TRBV18; abundance: NA; CDR3aa: CASSVGQGHQPQHF
j_gene: TRBJ2-7; v_gene: TRBV4-2; abundance: NA; CDR3aa: CASNSGGPSYEQYF
j_gene: TRBJ2-1; v_gene: TRBV18; abundance: NA; CDR3aa: CASSPLEPGTSGGWFSSYNEQFF
j_gene: TRBJ1-2; v_gene: TRBV2; abundance: NA; CDR3aa: CASSYTPRDYYGYTF